This is a list of T cell receptor beta chains from one sample in a study of blood T cell repertoires in COVID-19. Repertoires were generated with immunoSEQ multiplex PCR, while TCRdb's copy carries only in-frame clones and drops some. The top ten hold 1.2% of the sample, which has around 200,000 clones, 85% to 90% seen once. Sequenced sample: PBMCs or T cells enriched from blood (not recorded which). The receptors were sampled from a man aged 25-45 years who had recovered from COVID-19. Both conserved end residues are part of each CDR3. A D gene is named only where the DNA matches it firmly. Not every row has a clone size; where given, it reads once, few, many or a size class.

CDR3aa: CSVDAQGPQGDTQYF
CDR3nt: TGCAGCGTTGACGCACAGGGCCCGCAGGGAGATACGCAGTATTTT
v_gene: TRBV29-1
j_gene: TRBJ2-3
d_gene: -
abundance: -

CDR3aa: CASSVYSGNFGGELFF
CDR3nt: TGTGCCAGCAGTGTTTATAGCGGGAATTTCGGCGGGGAGCTGTTTTTT
v_gene: TRBV2
j_gene: TRBJ2-2
d_gene: TRBD2
abundance: few

CDR3aa: CASSLPTGYYEQYF
CDR3nt: TGCGCCAGCAGCTTGCCCACAGGGTACTACGAGCAGTACTTC
v_gene: TRBV5-1
j_gene: TRBJ2-7
d_gene: -
abundance: -

CDR3aa: CASSEGTGYLSGNTIYF
CDR3nt: TGTGCCAGCAGTGAAGGGACAGGGTACCTCTCTGGAAACACCATATATTTT
v_gene: TRBV27
j_gene: TRBJ1-3
d_gene: TRBD1
abundance: -

CDR3aa: CATSRDKSGGAFF
CDR3nt: TGTGCCACCAGCAGAGATAAGTCGGGGGGAGCTTTCTTT
v_gene: TRBV15
j_gene: TRBJ1-1
d_gene: -
abundance: few

CDR3aa: CASSLLSTETQYF
CDR3nt: TGTGCCAGCAGCTTGTTGTCTACTGAGACCCAGTACTTC
v_gene: TRBV5-4
j_gene: TRBJ2-5
d_gene: -
abundance: -

CDR3aa: CASSQVAGDYGYTF
CDR3nt: TGTGCCAGCAGCCAAGTTGCAGGGGACTATGGCTACACCTTC
v_gene: TRBV3-1/TRBV3-2
j_gene: TRBJ1-2
d_gene: -
abundance: -

CDR3aa: CASSRRGGISGANVLTF
CDR3nt: TGTGCCAGCAGCCGAAGGGGGGGTATCTCTGGGGCCAACGTCCTGACTTTC
v_gene: TRBV7-9
j_gene: TRBJ2-6
d_gene: -
abundance: -

CDR3aa: CASSLAWGRGTEQYF
CDR3nt: TGCGCCAGCAGCTTGGCCTGGGGCAGGGGAACCGAGCAGTACTTC
v_gene: TRBV5-1
j_gene: TRBJ2-7
d_gene: -
abundance: -

CDR3aa: CSVEDSRGNTIYF
CDR3nt: TGCAGCGTTGAAGATTCGAGGGGAAACACCATATATTTT
v_gene: TRBV29-1
j_gene: TRBJ1-3
d_gene: -
abundance: -

CDR3aa: CASSIKLTGSEQYF
CDR3nt: TGTGCCAGTAGTATCAAACTTACAGGGTCCGAGCAGTACTTC
v_gene: TRBV19
j_gene: TRBJ2-7
d_gene: -
abundance: -

CDR3aa: CASSQMGQTNYGYTF
CDR3nt: TGTGCCAGTTCCCAAATGGGACAGACGAACTATGGCTACACCTTC
v_gene: TRBV19
j_gene: TRBJ1-2
d_gene: TRBD1
abundance: -

CDR3aa: CASSSNTGGGETQYF
CDR3nt: TGCGCCAGCAGCTCGAATACAGGGGGCGGGGAGACCCAGTACTTC
v_gene: TRBV5-1
j_gene: TRBJ2-5
d_gene: TRBD1
abundance: -

CDR3aa: CSVLAQGAYTGELFF
CDR3nt: TGCAGCGTTCTAGCGCAGGGGGCCTACACCGGGGAGCTGTTTTTT
v_gene: TRBV29-1
j_gene: TRBJ2-2
d_gene: TRBD1
abundance: -

CDR3aa: CARSLDLGRGRDNTEAFF
CDR3nt: TGTGCCAGAAGCTTGGATCTCGGCCGGGGTCGGGATAACACTGAAGCTTTCTTT
v_gene: TRBV5-3
j_gene: TRBJ1-1
d_gene: -
abundance: -

CDR3aa: CASSVGDRGLFGYTF
CDR3nt: TGTGCCAGCAGCGTAGGGGACAGGGGGTTGTTTGGCTACACCTTC
v_gene: TRBV9
j_gene: TRBJ1-2
d_gene: TRBD1
abundance: -

CDR3aa: CASSQDLRTDYGYTF
CDR3nt: TGCGCCAGCAGCCAAGATCTCCGGACAGACTATGGCTACACCTTC
v_gene: TRBV4-3
j_gene: TRBJ1-2
d_gene: -
abundance: -

CDR3aa: CAWSGQGQPQHF
CDR3nt: TGTGCCTGGAGTGGACAGGGTCAGCCCCAGCATTTT
v_gene: TRBV30
j_gene: TRBJ1-5
d_gene: TRBD1
abundance: -

CDR3aa: CASSLARDTYNSPLHF
CDR3nt: TGTGCCAGCAGCTTGGCCAGGGATACCTATAATTCACCCCTCCACTTT
v_gene: TRBV5-4
j_gene: TRBJ1-6
d_gene: -
abundance: -

CDR3aa: CASSLMPGNTEAFF
CDR3nt: TGTGCCAGCAGCTTGATGCCGGGGAACACTGAAGCTTTCTTT
v_gene: TRBV7-2
j_gene: TRBJ1-1
d_gene: -
abundance: -

CDR3aa: CASSPGEENTEAFF
CDR3nt: TGTGCCAGCAGCCCGGGTGAGGAGAACACTGAAGCTTTCTTT
v_gene: TRBV28
j_gene: TRBJ1-1
d_gene: -
abundance: -

CDR3aa: CASSPSGGGGSPLHF
CDR3nt: TGTGCCAGCAGCCCAAGTGGAGGTGGTGGTTCACCCCTCCACTTT
v_gene: TRBV7-9
j_gene: TRBJ1-6
d_gene: -
abundance: -

CDR3aa: CASSQLGGPLRFF
CDR3nt: TGCGCCAGCAGCCAGCTTGGTGGTCCCTTGCGGTTCTTC
v_gene: TRBV4-1
j_gene: TRBJ2-1
d_gene: -
abundance: -

CDR3aa: CASSAEDSLGYTF
CDR3nt: TGTGCCAGCAGCGCTGAGGACAGTCTGGGCTACACCTTC
v_gene: TRBV9
j_gene: TRBJ1-2
d_gene: -
abundance: -

CDR3aa: CASSFQGPSPYNEQFF
CDR3nt: TGTGCCAGCAGCTTTCAGGGGCCCTCACCCTACAATGAGCAGTTCTTC
v_gene: TRBV11-2
j_gene: TRBJ2-1
d_gene: -
abundance: -

CDR3aa: CASSPARDRGHREQYF
CDR3nt: TGTGCCAGCAGCCCGGCCCGGGACAGGGGCCATCGGGAGCAGTACTTC
v_gene: TRBV7-8
j_gene: TRBJ2-7
d_gene: TRBD1
abundance: -

CDR3aa: CASSLPGSYGYTF
CDR3nt: TGTGCCAGCAGTTTGCCGGGGAGCTATGGCTACACCTTC
v_gene: TRBV28
j_gene: TRBJ1-2
d_gene: -
abundance: -

CDR3aa: CASSQVWDRGQEKLFF
CDR3nt: TGCGCCAGCAGCCAAGTGTGGGACAGGGGTCAGGAAAAACTGTTTTTT
v_gene: TRBV4-1
j_gene: TRBJ1-4
d_gene: TRBD1
abundance: -

CDR3aa: CASSLTTGGNEKLFF
CDR3nt: TGCGCCAGCAGCCTGACGACAGGGGGGAATGAAAAACTGTTTTTT
v_gene: TRBV5-1
j_gene: TRBJ1-4
d_gene: TRBD1
abundance: once

CDR3aa: CSAPLRAQYF
CDR3nt: TGCAGTGCTCCGCTGCGGGCGCAGTATTTT
v_gene: TRBV20-1
j_gene: TRBJ2-3
d_gene: -
abundance: once

CDR3aa: CASSVDPGGAGNSPLHF
CDR3nt: TGTGCCAGCAGCGTAGATCCAGGGGGCGCAGGTAATTCACCCCTCCACTTT
v_gene: TRBV9
j_gene: TRBJ1-6
d_gene: TRBD1
abundance: -

CDR3aa: CASSVEAGGFADTQYF
CDR3nt: TGTGCCAGCAGCGTAGAGGCGGGGGGGTTCGCAGATACGCAGTATTTT
v_gene: TRBV9
j_gene: TRBJ2-3
d_gene: TRBD2
abundance: once

CDR3aa: CSVSTHSYNEQFF
CDR3nt: TGCAGCGTATCGACTCATTCCTACAATGAGCAGTTCTTC
v_gene: TRBV29-1
j_gene: TRBJ2-1
d_gene: -
abundance: -

CDR3aa: CASSPDREGYNSPLHF
CDR3nt: TGTGCCAGTAGTCCGGACAGGGAGGGCTATAATTCACCCCTCCACTTT
v_gene: TRBV19
j_gene: TRBJ1-6
d_gene: TRBD1
abundance: -

CDR3aa: CASSLGLAGSKIETQYF
CDR3nt: TGTGCCAGCAGCTTAGGGCTAGCGGGCTCCAAGATTGAGACCCAGTACTTC
v_gene: TRBV11-3
j_gene: TRBJ2-5
d_gene: TRBD2
abundance: -

CDR3aa: CASSTPGTEYEQYF
CDR3nt: TGCGCCAGCAGCACACCCGGGACAGAGTACGAGCAGTACTTC
v_gene: TRBV5-1
j_gene: TRBJ2-7
d_gene: TRBD1
abundance: -

CDR3aa: CASSPFGLAGGLYNEQFF
CDR3nt: TGTGCCAGTAGCCCCTTTGGACTAGCGGGGGGACTTTACAATGAGCAGTTCTTC
v_gene: TRBV19
j_gene: TRBJ2-1
d_gene: TRBD2
abundance: few

CDR3aa: CAWSLGQSNQPQHF
CDR3nt: TGTGCCTGGAGTCTTGGACAGAGCAATCAGCCCCAGCATTTT
v_gene: TRBV30
j_gene: TRBJ1-5
d_gene: -
abundance: -

CDR3aa: CASSYDRGRLNTEAFF
CDR3nt: TGTGCCAGCAGCTACGACAGGGGGAGATTAAACACTGAAGCTTTCTTT
v_gene: TRBV21-1
j_gene: TRBJ1-1
d_gene: -
abundance: -

CDR3aa: CASSQQAGGSPLHF
CDR3nt: TGTGCCAGCAGTCAACAAGCGGGGGGATCACCCCTCCACTTT
v_gene: TRBV9
j_gene: TRBJ1-6
d_gene: -
abundance: -

CDR3aa: CAIRSTDTQYF
CDR3nt: TGTGCCATACGGAGCACAGATACGCAGTATTTT
v_gene: TRBV7-9
j_gene: TRBJ2-3
d_gene: -
abundance: once

CDR3aa: CASSPGGQVNTEAFF
CDR3nt: TGTGCCAGCAGTCCAGGCGGGCAAGTGAACACTGAAGCTTTCTTT
v_gene: TRBV28
j_gene: TRBJ1-1
d_gene: -
abundance: -

CDR3aa: CASSDRGRDTGELFF
CDR3nt: TGTGCCAGCAGCGACAGGGGAAGGGACACCGGGGAGCTGTTTTTT
v_gene: TRBV11-2
j_gene: TRBJ2-2
d_gene: TRBD1
abundance: -

CDR3aa: CASSWGSGRETQYF
CDR3nt: TGTGCCAGCAGCTGGGGCTCGGGTCGAGAGACCCAGTACTTC
v_gene: TRBV11-2
j_gene: TRBJ2-5
d_gene: -
abundance: -

CDR3aa: CASRDRRGEKLFF
CDR3nt: TGTGCCAGCAGGGACAGGAGGGGTGAAAAACTGTTTTTT
v_gene: TRBV6-5
j_gene: TRBJ1-4
d_gene: TRBD1
abundance: -

CDR3aa: CAWSVTGFNQPQHF
CDR3nt: TGTGCCTGGAGTGTAACAGGATTCAATCAGCCCCAGCATTTT
v_gene: TRBV30
j_gene: TRBJ1-5
d_gene: -
abundance: -

CDR3aa: CASSLSWGQGYTGELFF
CDR3nt: TGTGCCAGCAGTTTATCTTGGGGACAGGGCTACACCGGGGAGCTGTTTTTT
v_gene: TRBV28
j_gene: TRBJ2-2
d_gene: TRBD1
abundance: -

CDR3aa: CASRGTGGTQNSPLHF
CDR3nt: TGTGCCAGCAGAGGGACAGGGGGCACACAAAATTCACCCCTCCACTTT
v_gene: TRBV2
j_gene: TRBJ1-6
d_gene: TRBD1
abundance: -

CDR3aa: CASSQVRSRAGGTDTQYF
CDR3nt: TGTGCCAGCAGCCAAGTTAGGAGCCGGGCGGGGGGAACAGATACGCAGTATTTT
v_gene: TRBV3-1/TRBV3-2
j_gene: TRBJ2-3
d_gene: TRBD2
abundance: -

CDR3aa: CASSSTGGYSGNTIYF
CDR3nt: TGTGCCAGCAGCTCGACAGGGGGTTACTCTGGAAACACCATATATTTT
v_gene: TRBV28
j_gene: TRBJ1-3
d_gene: TRBD1
abundance: once

CDR3aa: CAWSQQLNTEAFF
CDR3nt: TGTGCCTGGAGTCAACAGCTGAACACTGAAGCTTTCTTT
v_gene: TRBV30
j_gene: TRBJ1-1
d_gene: -
abundance: -

CDR3aa: CASSVGTIPTGELFF
CDR3nt: TGTGCCAGCAGCGTAGGGACTATCCCCACCGGGGAGCTGTTTTTT
v_gene: TRBV9
j_gene: TRBJ2-2
d_gene: -
abundance: -

CDR3aa: CAWSVRAGGAGANVLTF
CDR3nt: TGTGCCTGGAGTGTACGGGCAGGGGGCGCTGGGGCCAACGTCCTGACTTTC
v_gene: TRBV30
j_gene: TRBJ2-6
d_gene: TRBD1
abundance: -

CDR3aa: CASSWAQDGQGEQYF
CDR3nt: TGTGCCAGCAGTTGGGCGCAAGATGGACAGGGGGAGCAGTACTTC
v_gene: TRBV27
j_gene: TRBJ2-7
d_gene: TRBD1
abundance: -

CDR3aa: CASSLTVSGNTIYF
CDR3nt: TGTGCCAGCAGTCTGACAGTTTCAGGAAACACCATATATTTT
v_gene: TRBV27
j_gene: TRBJ1-3
d_gene: -
abundance: -